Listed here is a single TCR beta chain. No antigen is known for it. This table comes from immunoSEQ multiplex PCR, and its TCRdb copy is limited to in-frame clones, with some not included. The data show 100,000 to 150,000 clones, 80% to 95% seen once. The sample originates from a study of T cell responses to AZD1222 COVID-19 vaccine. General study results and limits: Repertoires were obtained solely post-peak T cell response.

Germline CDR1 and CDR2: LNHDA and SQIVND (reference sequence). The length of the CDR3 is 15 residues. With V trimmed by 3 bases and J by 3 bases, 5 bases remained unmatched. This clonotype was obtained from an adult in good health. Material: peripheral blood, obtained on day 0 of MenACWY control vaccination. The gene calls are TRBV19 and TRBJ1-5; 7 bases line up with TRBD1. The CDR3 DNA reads TGTGCCAGTAGTATCGACAGGGCGCACAATCAGCCCCAGCATTTT. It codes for CASSIDRAHNQPQHF.